This TCR beta chain originates from a study of OX40 agonist ivuxolimab in advanced cancers. The method was immunoSEQ multiplex PCR; TCRdb's version includes in-frame clones alone and lacks a portion of them. Altogether around 76,000 clones are present, more than 75% being singletons, with the ten largest covering more than 0.5%. CDR1 and CDR2 (germline): SQVTM, ANQGSEA. Trimming took 5 bases from V and 3 from J; bases not matched to a gene: 12. The CDR3 consists of 16 residues. V gene TRBV29-1 combines with J gene TRBJ2-3, with 9 bases fitting TRBD1. The sequence was obtained from an adult with an advanced solid tumor such as melanoma, head and neck, liver or kidney cancer. Source: CD4+ or CD8+ T cells sorted from blood, taken in a trial of the OX40 agonist ivuxolimab. The CDR3 reads CSVNLEATGGTDTQYF. DNA of the CDR3: TGCAGCGTTAACCTCGAAGCGACAGGGGGGACAGATACGCAGTATTTT.